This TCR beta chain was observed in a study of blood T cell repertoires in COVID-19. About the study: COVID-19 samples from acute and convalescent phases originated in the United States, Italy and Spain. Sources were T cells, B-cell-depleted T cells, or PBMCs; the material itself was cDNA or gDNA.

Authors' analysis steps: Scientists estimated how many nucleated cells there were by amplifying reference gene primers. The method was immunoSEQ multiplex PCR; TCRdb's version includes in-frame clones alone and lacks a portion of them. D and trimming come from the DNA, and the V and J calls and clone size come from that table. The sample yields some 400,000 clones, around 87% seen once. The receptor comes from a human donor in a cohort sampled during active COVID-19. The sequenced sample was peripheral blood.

Here the CDR3 reads CASSEQGLVATF. The CDR3 DNA follows: TGTGCCAGCAGTGAACAGGGTCTTGTCGCCACCTTC. The chain recombines TRBV2 with TRBJ1-2; the D gene is possibly TRBD1 (5 bases). V gave up 2 bases and J gave up 13 bases, with 14 bases separating them. Germline values: CDR1 SNHLY, CDR2 FYNNEI. This CDR3 region has 12 residues.